These T cell receptor beta chains were read from a single sample in a study of CD8+CD57+ T cells in acquired aplastic anemia. TCRdb called the reads again in MiXCR, with one record for every CDR3 protein. The table lists around 250,000 distinct CDR3 sequences, approximately 57% of them singletons. Sequencing was done on a sample of sorted CD4+, CD8+, or CD8+CD57+ T cells (not recorded which) from PBMCs. Receptor source: a human donor with severe aplastic anemia or a healthy control (not recorded which). CDR3s include the opening cysteine and the closing phenylalanine or tryptophan. The order of the fields is clone size, V gene, J gene, D gene, CDR3 DNA, CDR3 protein. A D gene is named only where the DNA matches it firmly. Clone size is given for some rows only: seen once, a few or many times, or a class if the clone is expanded.

>-|TRBV19|TRBJ2-5|-
TGTGCCAGTAGCGAAGACTCCTCCCGGGAGACCCAGTACTTC
CASSEDSSRETQYF
>-|TRBV19|TRBJ2-2|-
TGTGCCACAGCCGACGGGTCGAACACCGGGGAGCTGTTTTTT
CATADGSNTGELFF
>few|TRBV20-1|TRBJ1-3|-
TGCAGTGCTAGAGGGGCAGGGAAAGACACCATATATTTT
CSARGAGKDTIYF
>-|TRBV5-8|TRBJ1-6|TRBD1
TGTGCCAGCAGCTGGCGGACAGGAACGCCCCTCCACTTT
CASSWRTGTPLHF
>many|TRBV12-3/TRBV12-4|TRBJ1-2|-
TGTGCCAGCAGTTTGGGGCGGAAAAATGGCTACACCTTC
CASSLGRKNGYTF
>many|TRBV28|TRBJ2-6|-
TGTGCCAGCAGTTTCCTCGACTGGAACTCTGGGGCCAACGTCCTGACTTTC
CASSFLDWNSGANVLTF
>-|TRBV2|TRBJ2-1|-
TGTGCCACCCGGCTCGGGACCACCAATGAGCAGTTCTTC
CATRLGTTNEQFF
>-|TRBV10-3|TRBJ1-1|TRBD1
TGTGCCATCAGCAAGACAGGGGACAACACTGAAGCTTTCTTT
CAISKTGDNTEAFF
>many|TRBV12-3/TRBV12-4|TRBJ2-3|-
TGTGCCAGCAGCACGATACTAGGGGCCCAAGACGTTACGCAGTATTTT
CASSTILGAQDVTQYF
>-|TRBV7-9|TRBJ2-5|TRBD2
TGTGCCAGCAGCTTAGGACTAGCGGGGCTCCAAGAGACCCAGTACTTC
CASSLGLAGLQETQYF
>-|TRBV5-1|TRBJ2-3|TRBD2
TGCGCCAGCAGCTTGGGGACTAGCGGAGATACGCAGTATTTT
CASSLGTSGDTQYF
>-|TRBV7-8|TRBJ2-1|TRBD2
TGTGCCACCCAGCGGGGGCCCAATGAGCAGTTCTTC
CATQRGPNEQFF
>-|TRBV7-3|TRBJ2-7|TRBD2
TGTGCCAGCAGCTTGGGATCGGGAGGGCCGGGAGAGCAGTACTTC
CASSLGSGGPGEQYF
>-|TRBV20-1|TRBJ2-2|TRBD1
TGCAGTGCCCGGGACAGTTTCGGGGAGCTGTTTTTT
CSARDSFGELFF
>-|TRBV12-3/TRBV12-4|TRBJ1-4|-
TGTGCCAGCGGCCATAAGGGAAAACTGTTTTTT
CASGHKGKLFF
>-|TRBV7-9|TRBJ2-4|-
TGTGCCAGCAGCTTAGCCCTGGGAGTAGCCAAAAACATTCAGTACTTC
CASSLALGVAKNIQYF
>-|TRBV19|TRBJ1-1|-
TGTGCCAGTAGTCATGAGCCCCAGGGACACACTGAAGCTTTCTTT
CASSHEPQGHTEAFF
>-|TRBV7-3|TRBJ2-7|TRBD2
TGTGCCAGCAGACCGACTAGCGCCTCCTACGAGCAGTACTTC
CASRPTSASYEQYF
>-|TRBV7-3|TRBJ2-7|TRBD1
TGTGCCAGCGGCGGGCCCAGCACAGGGGAGACCTACGAGCAGTACTTC
CASGGPSTGETYEQYF
>-|TRBV25-1|TRBJ1-1|-
TGTGCCAGCAAGGGGGTCACTGAAGCTTTCTTT
CASKGVTEAFF
>-|TRBV7-7|TRBJ1-6|-
TGTGCTAGCAGCTTAGACCTCGGGTCACCCCTCCACTTT
CASSLDLGSPLHF
>-|TRBV24-1|TRBJ2-7|-
TGTGCCACCAGTGATTCCAGCTCCTACGAGCAGTACTTC
CATSDSSSYEQYF
>-|TRBV9|TRBJ2-1|-
TGTGCCAGCACCCGCGAGGAGAACTACAATGAGCAGTTCTTC
CASTREENYNEQFF
>-|TRBV24-1|TRBJ2-5|TRBD1
TGTGCCACCAGTAGAGGGACAGGGTGGCAAGAGACCCAGTACTTC
CATSRGTGWQETQYF
>-|TRBV20-1|TRBJ2-5|TRBD2
TGCAGTGCTCCTAAGACTAGCGTGGAGACCCAGTACTTC
CSAPKTSVETQYF
>once|TRBV7-7|TRBJ2-2|-
TGTGCCAGTCGGAACGCGAACACCGGGGAGCTGTTTTTT
CASRNANTGELFF
>many|TRBV7-3|TRBJ1-2|TRBD1
TGTGCCAGCAGCTTAAAAGGACAGGGGTCCTATGGCTACACCTTC
CASSLKGQGSYGYTF
>few|TRBV7-2|TRBJ2-1|TRBD2
TGTGCCAGCAGCTTATCCGGGACTAGCTCCTACAATGAGCAGTTCTTC
CASSLSGTSSYNEQFF
>-|TRBV5-1|TRBJ1-5|TRBD1
TGCGCCAGCAGCTTGACTATAGGTCAGGGGGGATTTCAGCCCCAGCATTTT
CASSLTIGQGGFQPQHF
>-|TRBV7-2|TRBJ2-1|-
TGTGCCAGCAGCCGACAAGGAAACTCGGGTGAGCAGTTCTTC
CASSRQGNSGEQFF
>many|TRBV6-6|TRBJ2-1|TRBD2
TGTGCCAGCAGGGCAAGACTAGCGGGGATTTACAATGAGCAGTTCTTC
CASRARLAGIYNEQFF
>few|TRBV25-1|TRBJ2-3|-
TGTGCCAGCAGTGACCCCCCGGGGAGACGGGCAGATACGCAGTATTTT
CASSDPPGRRADTQYF
>many|TRBV5-1|TRBJ1-1|-
TGCGCCAGCAGGAAGGGGGTCTTCCCGACCACTGAAGCTTTCTTT
CASRKGVFPTTEAFF
>-|TRBV5-4|TRBJ2-3|TRBD2
TGTGCCAGCAGCTCAAGACTAGCGGGGGGGCCTGTAGATACGCAGTATTTT
CASSSRLAGGPVDTQYF
>many|TRBV20-1|TRBJ1-3|TRBD1
TGCAGTGCTAGTGGGACAGGGGATAGTCGAAACACCATATATTTT
CSASGTGDSRNTIYF
>-|TRBV10-3|TRBJ2-7|-
TGTGCCATCCCGGGGGAAGGGTTGTCCGAGCAGTACTTC
CAIPGEGLSEQYF
>-|TRBV7-9|TRBJ1-1|-
TGTGCCAGCAGCTCGGGATTCACGGATGAAGCTTTCTTT
CASSSGFTDEAFF
>-|TRBV2|TRBJ2-7|-
TGTGCCAGCAGTTTCGGCAGGGGGGCCTACGAGCAGTACTTC
CASSFGRGAYEQYF
>-|TRBV15|TRBJ1-6|-
TGTGCCACCAGCAGGGGGAGAAATTCACCCCTCCACTTT
CATSRGRNSPLHF
>-|TRBV5-1|TRBJ2-5|TRBD2
TGCGCCAGCAGCAACTCCCCGGGGGGACAAGAGACCCAGTACTTC
CASSNSPGGQETQYF
>-|TRBV12-5|TRBJ2-7|TRBD1
TGTGCCAGCAGTCCCGCCGCGGGACAGGGGGTCCGGGAGCAGTACTTC
CASSPAAGQGVREQYF
>-|TRBV5-1|TRBJ2-1|TRBD2
TGCGCCAGCAGCCCTCGGGGGGGGCCCGGTGGTGATGAGCAGTTCTTC
CASSPRGGPGGDEQFF
>many|TRBV19|TRBJ2-1|TRBD1
TGTGCCAGTACCCATGAGGACAGGGGGTACAATGAGCAGTTCTTC
CASTHEDRGYNEQFF
>-|TRBV12-3/TRBV12-4|TRBJ1-2|-
TGTGCCAGCAGTTTAGAACAGATCTATGGCTACACCTTC
CASSLEQIYGYTF
>-|TRBV2|TRBJ1-1|-
TGTGCCAGCAGTGGGATACAGGGAGGGACTGAAGCTTTCTTT
CASSGIQGGTEAFF
>-|TRBV20-1|TRBJ2-5|TRBD2
TGCAGTGCTAGAGGGGTAGCGGGGGTTCTGGGTGAGACCCAGTACTTC
CSARGVAGVLGETQYF
>few|TRBV2|TRBJ1-1|-
TGTGCCAGCAGTGAAGCGCTTCCTACTGAAGCTTTCTTT
CASSEALPTEAFF
>once|TRBV24-1|TRBJ1-2|TRBD1
TGTGCCACCAGTGATCCAAGGACAGGGGACTATGGCTACACCTTC
CATSDPRTGDYGYTF
>-|TRBV24-1|TRBJ2-3|TRBD1
TGTGCCACCAGTGATTGGGGAAGGGGGCATGGAGATACGCAGTATTTT
CATSDWGRGHGDTQYF
>-|TRBV12-5|TRBJ2-7|TRBD1
TGTGCTAGTGGTCAGGACAGGGACTCCTACGAGCAGTACTTC
CASGQDRDSYEQYF
>-|TRBV7-9|TRBJ1-1|TRBD1
TGTGCCAGCAGTACTCCGGGACAGGGGGCAACTGAAGCTTTCTTT
CASSTPGQGATEAFF
>few|TRBV20-1|TRBJ2-5|-
TGCAGTGCTAGAGTACAGGGCCAAGCCATCCACCAAGAGACCCAGTACTTC
CSARVQGQAIHQETQYF
>-|TRBV10-3|TRBJ1-1|TRBD1
TGTGCCACTCATGGGAGGGGGCAAGGCACTGAAGCTTTCTTT
CATHGRGQGTEAFF
>-|TRBV7-9|TRBJ2-5|TRBD1
TGTGCCAGCAGCCTAGTATGGGACAGTCAAGAGACCCAGTACTTC
CASSLVWDSQETQYF